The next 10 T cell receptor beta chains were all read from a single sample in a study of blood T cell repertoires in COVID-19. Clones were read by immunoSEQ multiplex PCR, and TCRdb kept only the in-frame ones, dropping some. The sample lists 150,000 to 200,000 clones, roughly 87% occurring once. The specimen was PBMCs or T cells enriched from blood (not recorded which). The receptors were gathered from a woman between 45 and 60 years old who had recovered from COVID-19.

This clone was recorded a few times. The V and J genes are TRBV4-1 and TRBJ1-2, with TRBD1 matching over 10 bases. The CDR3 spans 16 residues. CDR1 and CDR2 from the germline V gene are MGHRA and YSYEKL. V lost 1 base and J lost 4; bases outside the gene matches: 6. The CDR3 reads CASSQGQGASGYGYTF. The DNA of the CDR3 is TGCGCCAGCAGCCAAGGACAGGGGGCCTCTGGCTATGGCTACACCTTC.

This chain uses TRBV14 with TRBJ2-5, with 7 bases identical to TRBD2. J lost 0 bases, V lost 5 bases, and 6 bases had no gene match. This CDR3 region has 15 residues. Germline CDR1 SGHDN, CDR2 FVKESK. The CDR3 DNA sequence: TGTGCCAGCAGCGGCCAGCGGGACTACCAAGAGACCCAGTACTTC. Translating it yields CASSGQRDYQETQYF.

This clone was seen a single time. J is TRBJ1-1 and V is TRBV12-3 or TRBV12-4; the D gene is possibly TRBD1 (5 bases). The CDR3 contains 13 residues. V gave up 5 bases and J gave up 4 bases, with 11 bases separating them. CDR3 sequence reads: CASSRRQSTEAFF. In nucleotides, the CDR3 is TGTGCCAGCAGTCGCCGACAGAGCACTGAAGCTTTCTTT.

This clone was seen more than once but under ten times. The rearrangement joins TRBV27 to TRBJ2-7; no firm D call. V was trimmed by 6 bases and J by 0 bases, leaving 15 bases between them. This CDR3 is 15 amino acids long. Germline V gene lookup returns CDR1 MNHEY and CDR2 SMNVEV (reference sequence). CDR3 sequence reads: CASSHDWVSSYEQYF. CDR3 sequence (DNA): TGTGCCAGCAGCCACGACTGGGTGAGCTCCTACGAGCAGTACTTC.

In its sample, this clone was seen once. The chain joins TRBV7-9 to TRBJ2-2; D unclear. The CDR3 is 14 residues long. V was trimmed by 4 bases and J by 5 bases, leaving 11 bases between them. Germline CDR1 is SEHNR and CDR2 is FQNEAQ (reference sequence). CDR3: CASSWWARTGELFF. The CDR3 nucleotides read TGTGCCAGCAGCTGGTGGGCCCGTACCGGGGAGCTGTTTTTT.

The CDR3 DNA is TGTGCCAGCAGCTTAGGACAGGGGTGGGGCTACACCTTC. This sequence encodes CASSLGQGWGYTF. The rearrangement uses TRBV7-9 and TRBJ1-2, with TRBD1 matching 8 bases. CDR3 size: 13 residues. Looked up from germline, CDR1 is SEHNR and CDR2 is FQNEAQ (reference sequence). V lost 1 base and J lost 8; bases outside the gene matches: 3.

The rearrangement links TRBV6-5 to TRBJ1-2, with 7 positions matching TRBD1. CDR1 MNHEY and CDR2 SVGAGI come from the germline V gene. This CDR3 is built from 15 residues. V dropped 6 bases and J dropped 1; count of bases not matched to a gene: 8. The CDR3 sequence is CASRDGQDFNYGYTF. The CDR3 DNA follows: TGTGCCAGCAGGGATGGACAGGATTTTAACTATGGCTACACCTTC.

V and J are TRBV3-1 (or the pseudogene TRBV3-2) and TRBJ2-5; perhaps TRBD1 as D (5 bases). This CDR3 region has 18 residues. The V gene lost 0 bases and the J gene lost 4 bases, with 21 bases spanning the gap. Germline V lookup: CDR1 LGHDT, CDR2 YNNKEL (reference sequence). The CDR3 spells CASSQDPCRVFRGETQYF. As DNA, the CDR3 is TGTGCCAGCAGCCAAGACCCCTGCCGGGTATTTAGGGGAGAGACCCAGTACTTC.

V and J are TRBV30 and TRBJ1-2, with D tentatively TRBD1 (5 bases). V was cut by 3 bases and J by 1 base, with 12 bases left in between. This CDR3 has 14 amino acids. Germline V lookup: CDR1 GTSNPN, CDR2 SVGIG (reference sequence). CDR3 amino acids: CAWSRADGNYGYTF. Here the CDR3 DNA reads TGTGCCTGGAGCAGGGCCGACGGTAACTATGGCTACACCTTC.

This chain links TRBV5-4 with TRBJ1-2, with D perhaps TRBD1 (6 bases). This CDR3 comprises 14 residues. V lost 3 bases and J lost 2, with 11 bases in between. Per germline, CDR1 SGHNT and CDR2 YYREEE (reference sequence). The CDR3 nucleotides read TGTGCCAGCAGCTCGAGGGGGACCAACTATGGCTACACCTTC. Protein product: CASSSRGTNYGYTF.